This T cell receptor beta chain was profiled in a study of blood T cell repertoires in COVID-19. Authors' processing steps: Amplification of reference gene primers was used by the study to estimate nucleated cell counts. Libraries were prepared by immunoSEQ multiplex PCR; TCRdb keeps only in-frame clonotypes and omits some of them. That table furnishes V, J and clone size, whereas the DNA furnished D and trimming. The sample has about 140,000 clones, roughly 88% seen once. Sequencing was performed on PBMCs or T cells enriched from blood (not recorded which). This receptor was taken from a man aged 45 to 65 who had recovered from COVID-19.

The CDR3 sequence is CASSQALSVAGVETQYF. The CDR3 DNA is TGTGCCAGCAGCCAAGCTCTGTCGGTAGCGGGAGTGGAGACCCAGTACTTC. The gene calls are TRBV14 and TRBJ2-5; 9 positions agree with TRBD2. Germline CDR1 SGHDN, CDR2 FVKESK. This CDR3 spans 17 amino acids. J gave up 5 bases and V 1 base, and 11 bases lay outside the gene matches. The entire variable domain, with the rest obtained from reference TRBV14 and TRBJ2-5, is as follows: EAGVTQFPSHSVIEKGQTVTLRCDPISGHDNLYWYRRVMGKEIKFLLHFVKESKQDESGMPNNRFLAERTGGTYSTLKVQPAELEDSGVYFCASSQALSVAGVETQYFGPGTRLLVL.